These T cell receptor beta chains were read from a single sample in a study of cytomegalovirus exposure and HLA in healthy donors. The repertoire was sequenced with immunoSEQ multiplex PCR; TCRdb's copy has only in-frame clones and lacks some. Of over 200,000 clones listed, 82% are singletons. The sequencing sample was made of PBMCs. The receptors stem from a woman aged 40-49 years in good health and CMV-seropositive. Both conserved end residues are part of each CDR3. D genes are given only for firm matches. Expanded clones get a size class; other rows say once, few or many, or leave the size out.

>NA|TRBJ2-1|NA|TRBV7-3
CASSLTGQFSGNEQFF
TGTGCCAGCAGCTTAACGGGCCAGTTTTCTGGCAATGAGCAGTTCTTC
>NA|TRBJ2-1|NA|TRBV20-1
CSAEAEEQFF
TGCAGTGCCGAAGCCGAAGAGCAGTTCTTC
>NA|TRBJ1-1|NA|TRBV7-2
CASSLANSPVALSHAFF
TGTGCCAGCAGCTTAGCTAACTCTCCTGTAGCGCTCTCCCACGCTTTCTTT
>NA|TRBJ1-1|NA|TRBV5-4
CASSRQDIEAFF
TGTGCCAGCAGCAGACAAGACATTGAAGCTTTCTTT
>NA|TRBJ2-7|NA|TRBV19
CASSTRPRAHEQYF
TGTGCCAGTAGTACTAGACCCAGGGCTCACGAGCAGTACTTC
>TRBD2|TRBJ2-5|NA|TRBV2
CASSERRGGPETQYF
TGTGCCAGCAGTGAAAGGCGGGGGGGCCCGGAGACCCAGTACTTC
>TRBD2|TRBJ2-1|NA|TRBV5-6
CASSKWGLAASSSYNEQFF
TGTGCCAGCAGCAAGTGGGGACTAGCGGCGAGCAGCTCCTACAATGAGCAGTTCTTC
>TRBD2|TRBJ2-2|few|TRBV5-1
CASSYPILAANTGELFF
TGCGCCAGCAGCTACCCCATACTAGCGGCGAACACCGGGGAGCTGTTTTTT
>TRBD1|TRBJ2-7|NA|TRBV7-6
CASSLGQGSAEQYF
TGTGCCAGCAGCTTAGGACAGGGCAGTGCCGAGCAGTACTTC
>NA|TRBJ2-1|NA|TRBV6-1
CASSEQGNEQFF
TGTGCCAGCAGTGAACAGGGAAATGAGCAGTTCTTC
>NA|TRBJ1-5|NA|TRBV10-2
CASSPGGNQPQHF
TGCGCCAGCAGCCCGGGGGGGAATCAGCCCCAGCATTTT
>NA|TRBJ2-7|NA|TRBV11-3
CASSLSAGEQYF
TGTGCCAGCAGCCTTAGTGCGGGCGAGCAGTACTTC
>TRBD2|TRBJ2-7|NA|TRBV10-3
CAIGTSGRYEQYF
TGTGCCATTGGGACTAGCGGGAGGTACGAGCAGTACTTC